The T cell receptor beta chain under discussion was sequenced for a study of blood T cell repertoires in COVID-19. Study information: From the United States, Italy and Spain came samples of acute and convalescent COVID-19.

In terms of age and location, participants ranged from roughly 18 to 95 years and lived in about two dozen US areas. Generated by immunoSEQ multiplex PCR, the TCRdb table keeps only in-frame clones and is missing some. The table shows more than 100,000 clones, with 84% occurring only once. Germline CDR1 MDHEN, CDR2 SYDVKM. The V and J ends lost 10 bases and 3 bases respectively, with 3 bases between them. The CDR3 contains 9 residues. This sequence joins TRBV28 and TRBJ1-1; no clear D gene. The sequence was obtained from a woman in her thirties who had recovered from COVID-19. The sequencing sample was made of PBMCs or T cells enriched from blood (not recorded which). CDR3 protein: CAIDTEAFF. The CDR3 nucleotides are TGTGCCATCGACACTGAAGCTTTCTTT. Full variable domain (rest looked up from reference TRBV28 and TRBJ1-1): DVKVTQSSRYLVKRTGEKVFLECVQDMDHENMFWYRQDPGLGLRLIYFSYDVKMKEKGDIPEGYSVSREKKERFSLILESASTNQTSMYLCAIDTEAFFGQGTRLTVV.